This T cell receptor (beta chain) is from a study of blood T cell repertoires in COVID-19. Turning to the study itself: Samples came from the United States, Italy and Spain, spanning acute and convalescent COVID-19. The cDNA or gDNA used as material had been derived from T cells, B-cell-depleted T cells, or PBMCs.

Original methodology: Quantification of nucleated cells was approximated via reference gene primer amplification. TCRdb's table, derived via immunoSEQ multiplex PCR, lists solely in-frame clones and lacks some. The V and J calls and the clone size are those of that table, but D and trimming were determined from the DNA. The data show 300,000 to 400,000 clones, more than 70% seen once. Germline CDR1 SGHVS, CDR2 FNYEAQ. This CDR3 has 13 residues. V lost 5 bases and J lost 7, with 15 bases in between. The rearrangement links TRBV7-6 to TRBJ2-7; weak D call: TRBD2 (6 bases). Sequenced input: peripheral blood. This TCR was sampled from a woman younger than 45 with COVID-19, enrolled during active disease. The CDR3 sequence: CASSGGTFEEQYF. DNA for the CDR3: TGTGCCAGCAGCGGAGGGACGTTTGAGGAGCAGTACTTC. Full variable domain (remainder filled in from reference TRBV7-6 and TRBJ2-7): GAGVSQSPRYKVTKRGQDVALRCDPISGHVSLYWYRQALGQGPEFLTYFNYEAQQDKSGLPNDRFSAERPEGSISTLTIQRTEQRDSAMYRCASSGGTFEEQYFGPGTRLTVT.